These T cell receptor beta chains were read from a single sample in a study of cytomegalovirus exposure and HLA in healthy donors. Using immunoSEQ multiplex PCR, the repertoire was profiled, and TCRdb retains in-frame clones only, with some absent. Among about 150,000 clones listed, approximately 80% were seen once. The sample comprised PBMCs. The receptors were sampled from a boy between 2 and 10 years old in good health and CMV-seronegative. Each CDR3 is given with its conserved first and last residue. The D gene is left open where the match is weak. Size is omitted from some rows. Given values are once, few, many or a class for expanded clones.

j_gene	v_gene	abundance	d_gene	CDR3aa	CDR3nt
TRBJ1-1	TRBV19	.	.	CASSMSSNTEAFF	TGTGCCAGTAGTATGAGTTCGAACACTGAAGCTTTCTTT
TRBJ2-3	TRBV6-1	.	TRBD1	CASSEGSGQSMYF	TGTGCCAGCAGTGAAGGGTCGGGACAGAGCATGTATTTT
TRBJ1-6	TRBV7-8	.	.	CASSLAGGNSPLHF	TGTGCCAGCAGCTTAGCAGGGGGTAATTCACCCCTCCACTTT
TRBJ2-1	TRBV7-7	.	TRBD1	CASSLAVAQGGNEQFF	TGTGCCAGCAGCTTAGCGGTAGCACAGGGGGGTAATGAGCAGTTCTTC
TRBJ1-2	TRBV5-6	.	TRBD1	CASSPDRGTQNYGYTF	TGTGCCAGCAGCCCCGACAGGGGGACACAGAACTATGGCTACACCTTC
TRBJ1-4	TRBV2	.	.	CASIRQGEKLFF	TGTGCCAGCATTCGGCAGGGAGAAAAACTGTTTTTT
TRBJ1-5	TRBV6-1	.	.	CASSDGRYSNQPQHF	TGTGCCAGCAGTGATGGGCGCTATAGCAATCAGCCCCAGCATTTT
TRBJ2-5	TRBV10-3	.	TRBD2	CAISDGTRIETQYF	TGTGCCATCAGTGATGGGACTAGGATCGAGACCCAGTACTTC
TRBJ2-5	TRBV27	.	.	CASSLQGRSETQYF	TGTGCCAGCAGTTTGCAGGGTAGGTCGGAGACCCAGTACTTC
TRBJ1-2	TRBV7-9	.	.	CASSLSHLSGYGYTF	TGTGCCAGCAGCTTATCACATTTATCAGGCTATGGCTACACCTTC
TRBJ2-1	TRBV7-9	.	TRBD2	CASSSPKGTSSYNEQFF	TGTGCCAGCAGCTCACCGAAGGGGACTAGTTCCTACAATGAGCAGTTCTTC
TRBJ1-1	TRBV5-4	.	.	CATWGRGVNTEAFF	TGTGCCACCTGGGGTCGGGGGGTGAACACTGAAGCTTTCTTT
TRBJ2-3	TRBV6-6	few	.	CASNWRSTDTQYF	TGTGCCAGCAATTGGAGAAGTACAGATACGCAGTATTTT
TRBJ1-3	TRBV7-9	.	.	CASRKQGSGNTIYF	TGTGCCAGCAGAAAACAGGGCTCTGGAAACACCATATATTTT
TRBJ2-7	TRBV4-1	.	.	CASSQGLSNPYEQYF	TGCGCCAGCAGCCAAGGACTTAGCAACCCCTACGAGCAGTACTTC
TRBJ2-3	TRBV25-1	.	TRBD2	CASSDTSGGPTDTQYF	TGTGCCAGCAGTGATACTAGCGGGGGGCCCACAGATACGCAGTATTTT
TRBJ2-1	TRBV5-1	.	TRBD2	CASRSARAGDSYNEQFF	TGCGCCAGCAGATCTGCGAGGGCGGGGGACTCCTACAATGAGCAGTTCTTC
TRBJ1-2	TRBV9	.	.	CASSLSGEEGYGYTF	TGTGCCAGCAGCCTTAGCGGGGAGGAGGGCTATGGCTACACCTTC
TRBJ2-7	TRBV11-2	.	.	CASLPIGSIHEQYF	TGTGCCAGCCTCCCCATAGGGAGTATCCACGAGCAGTACTTC
TRBJ2-7	TRBV7-8	.	.	CASSPVRGTNYEQYF	TGTGCCAGCAGCCCGGTTCGAGGCACGAACTACGAGCAGTACTTC
TRBJ2-5	TRBV5-6	.	TRBD1	CASSSPLDRGGETQYF	TGTGCCAGCAGCTCACCTCTTGACAGGGGGGGAGAGACCCAGTACTTC
TRBJ1-1	TRBV7-3	.	.	CASSLKGGGAEAFF	TGTGCCAGCAGCTTAAAAGGCGGGGGCGCTGAAGCTTTCTTT
TRBJ1-1	TRBV2	.	TRBD1	CASSLTGGDTEAFF	TGTGCCAGCAGTCTAACAGGGGGCGACACTGAAGCTTTCTTT
TRBJ1-3	TRBV6-5	.	.	CASSQDSHSGNTIYF	TGTGCCAGCAGCCAGGACTCGCACTCTGGAAACACCATATATTTT
TRBJ2-3	TRBV7-3	once	.	CASSLIVTDTQYF	TGTGCCAGCAGCTTAATCGTGACAGATACGCAGTATTTT
TRBJ1-2	TRBV27	.	.	CASSLSRVGDYGYTF	TGTGCCAGCAGTTTAAGTCGCGTCGGGGACTATGGCTACACCTTC
TRBJ1-6	TRBV6-1	few	.	CASSVEGRGLGSPLHF	TGTGCCAGCAGTGTGGAGGGTCGAGGATTGGGTTCACCCCTCCACTTT
TRBJ1-1	TRBV5-6	.	.	CASSGERAVNTEAFF	TGTGCCAGCAGCGGAGAACGAGCGGTGAACACTGAAGCTTTCTTT
TRBJ1-2	TRBV19	.	TRBD1	CASSDPGTGGPNYGYTF	TGTGCCAGTAGTGACCCCGGGACAGGCGGTCCTAACTATGGCTACACCTTC
TRBJ1-1	TRBV6-1	.	.	CASSEWRAWAFF	TGTGCCAGCAGTGAATGGAGGGCCTGGGCTTTCTTT
TRBJ2-7	TRBV18	.	TRBD2	CASSPLAGSSYEQYF	TGTGCCAGCTCACCCCTAGCGGGGAGCTCCTACGAGCAGTACTTC
TRBJ1-4	TRBV29-1	few	.	CSVEERGQKLFF	TGCAGCGTTGAAGAACGTGGCCAAAAACTGTTTTTT
TRBJ2-7	TRBV7-9	.	.	CASSPPNNRNEQYF	TGTGCCAGCAGCCCACCAAACAACAGGAACGAGCAGTACTTC